A selection of T cell receptor beta chains follows, all from one sample in a study of beta chain features in type 1 diabetes. Data came from immunoSEQ multiplex PCR; TCRdb stores just in-frame clones and leaves some out. The sample holds some 150,000 clones; around 9.7% are singletons and the top ten take 0.65% to 0.9%. Input material: central memory CD4+ T cells from blood. These receptors were taken from a woman in her 30s with type 1 diabetes. Each CDR3 is given with its conserved first and last residue. D genes are given only for firm matches. Not all rows give a size; the values are once, few, many and, for expanded clones, a class.

>TRBJ1-1|TRBV4-2|-|few
CASSQDRIGLEAFF
TGTGCCAGCAGCCAAGACCGGATTGGGCTTGAAGCTTTCTTT
>TRBJ2-3|TRBV7-9|TRBD2|few
CASSRGGPTDTQYF
TGTGCCAGCAGCCGGGGGGGCCCGACAGATACGCAGTATTTT
>TRBJ2-3|TRBV28|-|-
CASSLSGVGTDTQYF
TGTGCCAGCAGTTTATCGGGGGTGGGCACAGATACGCAGTATTTT
>TRBJ1-1|TRBV13|-|-
CASSLSAHDRENTEAFF
TGTGCCAGCAGCTTAAGTGCCCATGACAGAGAGAACACTGAAGCTTTCTTT
>TRBJ1-5|TRBV30|-|-
CAWGIRGQPQHF
TGTGCCTGGGGAATCAGGGGCCAGCCCCAGCATTTT
>TRBJ1-1|TRBV19|-|few
CASSIPSGRAEAFF
TGTGCCAGTAGTATTCCCTCGGGGAGGGCTGAAGCTTTCTTT
>TRBJ2-3|TRBV29-1|TRBD2|-
CSVDAGGRDTQYF
TGCAGCGTTGATGCGGGAGGGAGGGATACGCAGTATTTT
>TRBJ2-4|TRBV19|TRBD2|-
CASSSPASGVVSEGIQYF
TGTGCCAGTAGTTCTCCGGCTAGCGGGGTAGTTTCGGAAGGCATTCAGTACTTC
>TRBJ1-1|TRBV7-8|-|-
CASSLALSTSEAFF
TGTGCCAGCAGCTTAGCGCTGTCTACCTCTGAAGCTTTCTTT
>TRBJ2-3|TRBV4-1|TRBD1|few
CASSQASRDRGRSDTQYF
TGCGCCAGCAGCCAAGCTTCCCGGGACAGGGGTCGTTCAGATACGCAGTATTTT
>TRBJ1-2|TRBV30|-|few
CAWRVPGSSYGYTF
TGTGCCTGGAGAGTACCAGGGTCATCCTATGGCTACACCTTC
>TRBJ2-4|TRBV30|TRBD1|-
CAWSIRKRGLRQYF
TGTGCCTGGAGTATCCGAAAAAGGGGGCTCCGGCAGTACTTC
>TRBJ1-5|TRBV27|-|once
CASSFTGNQPQHF
TGTGCCAGCAGTTTTACAGGGAATCAGCCCCAGCATTTT
>TRBJ2-7|TRBV6-6|TRBD1|few
CASSWTGYEQYF
TGTGCCAGCAGTTGGACAGGCTACGAGCAGTACTTC
>TRBJ2-7|TRBV2|TRBD1|few
CASSGDRAAEQYF
TGTGCCAGCAGCGGGGACAGGGCGGCCGAGCAGTACTTC
>TRBJ2-1|TRBV27|TRBD2|few
CASKGASGRAYNEQFF
TGTGCCAGCAAAGGGGCTAGCGGGAGAGCATACAATGAGCAGTTCTTC
>TRBJ2-1|TRBV5-5|-|few
CASSLAGGLSSYNEQFF
TGTGCCAGCAGCTTGGCCGGGGGATTAAGCTCCTACAATGAGCAGTTCTTC
>TRBJ1-1|TRBV5-1|TRBD1|many
CASSTDRDVAEAFF
TGCGCCAGCAGCACCGACAGGGACGTCGCTGAAGCTTTCTTT
>TRBJ2-3|TRBV5-1|TRBD2|few
CASSRNGLDGTDTQYF
TGCGCCAGCAGCCGAAACGGACTAGACGGCACAGATACGCAGTATTTT
>TRBJ2-2|TRBV19|TRBD2|few
CASNMRREMELFF
TGTGCCAGTAATATGAGGCGGGAGATGGAGCTGTTTTTT
>TRBJ2-7|TRBV5-1|-|-
CASSLVQGHEQYF
TGCGCCAGCAGCTTGGTACAGGGCCACGAGCAGTACTTC
>TRBJ2-2|TRBV11-3|TRBD2|-
CASSRGVWGTGELFF
TGTGCCAGCAGCCGGGGGGTTTGGGGGACCGGGGAGCTGTTTTTT
>TRBJ2-7|TRBV19|-|-
CASRSGATYEQYF
TGTGCCAGCAGATCAGGGGCCACCTACGAGCAGTACTTC
>TRBJ2-2|TRBV27|-|-
CASTQRPLNTGELFF
TGTGCCAGCACCCAGAGGCCACTGAACACCGGGGAGCTGTTTTTT
>TRBJ2-3|TRBV25-1|TRBD1|-
CASSRQGGTDTQYF
TGTGCCAGCAGCCGACAGGGGGGTACAGATACGCAGTATTTT
>TRBJ1-5|TRBV5-1|-|-
CASSFGQGDQPQHF
TGCGCCAGCAGCTTTGGTCAGGGCGATCAGCCCCAGCATTTT
>TRBJ2-3|TRBV11-3|TRBD1|few
CASSLAYRGSTDTQYF
TGTGCCAGCAGCTTAGCTTACAGGGGGAGCACAGATACGCAGTATTTT
>TRBJ2-1|TRBV25-1|-|few
CASSDPRLFYNEQFF
TGTGCCAGCAGTGATCCCCGACTATTCTACAATGAGCAGTTCTTC
>TRBJ1-4|TRBV5-4|-|few
CASSLAGVSNEKLFF
TGTGCCAGCAGCTTGGCCGGGGTGTCTAATGAAAAACTGTTTTTT
>TRBJ2-3|TRBV7-9|TRBD1|many
CASSISQGADTQYF
TGTGCCAGCAGCATAAGCCAGGGGGCAGATACGCAGTATTTT
>TRBJ1-5|TRBV30|-|-
CAWSVSRGGRPKQPQHF
TGTGCCTGGAGTGTATCGCGGGGGGGACGGCCTAAGCAGCCCCAGCATTTT
>TRBJ2-7|TRBV11-2|TRBD2|-
CASSLSSGSSYEQYF
TGTGCCAGCAGCTTATCTAGCGGGAGTTCCTACGAGCAGTACTTC
>TRBJ2-7|TRBV7-3|TRBD2|few
CASSAGLAGGYEQYF
TGTGCCAGCAGCGCCGGACTAGCGGGAGGGTACGAGCAGTACTTC
>TRBJ2-7|TRBV29-1|TRBD2|-
CSVSGTSTYEQYF
TGCAGCGTTTCCGGGACTAGCACCTACGAGCAGTACTTC
>TRBJ1-5|TRBV7-8|TRBD1|-
CASRPGQGNQPQHF
TGTGCCAGCAGACCCGGACAGGGGAATCAGCCCCAGCATTTT
>TRBJ2-5|TRBV5-4|TRBD2|few
CASSLLAGGGQETQYF
TGTGCCAGCAGCTTGTTGGCGGGAGGGGGCCAAGAGACCCAGTACTTC
>TRBJ1-1|TRBV7-2|-|-
CASSRGGTENTEAFF
TGTGCCAGCAGCCGCGGGGGGACGGAGAACACTGAAGCTTTCTTT
>TRBJ2-2|TRBV18|-|few
CASSPARQNTGELFF
TGTGCCAGCTCCCCCGCCCGACAAAACACCGGGGAGCTGTTTTTT
>TRBJ2-5|TRBV28|TRBD1|-
CASSLRRGRMETQYF
TGTGCCAGCAGTTTAAGAAGGGGGCGCATGGAGACCCAGTACTTC
>TRBJ2-5|TRBV5-4|TRBD2|-
CASSLGMGGGVQETQYF
TGTGCCAGCAGCTTGGGTATGGGCGGGGGAGTCCAAGAGACCCAGTACTTC
>TRBJ1-2|TRBV7-3|-|few
CASSPTAGPNYGYTF
TGTGCCAGCAGCCCAACCGCGGGGCCGAACTATGGCTACACCTTC
>TRBJ1-1|TRBV29-1|-|few
CSAKGIRDTEAFF
TGCAGCGCGAAGGGGATTCGGGACACTGAAGCTTTCTTT
>TRBJ2-3|TRBV18|-|-
CASSPLEADTQYF
TGTGCCAGCTCACCATTGGAGGCAGATACGCAGTATTTT
>TRBJ2-6|TRBV19|-|few
CASSQGQSGANVLTF
TGTGCCAGTAGTCAGGGGCAGTCTGGGGCCAACGTCCTGACTTTC
>TRBJ2-3|TRBV6-5|-|few
CASSGDPSTDTQYF
TGTGCCAGCTCGGGGGACCCCAGCACAGATACGCAGTATTTT